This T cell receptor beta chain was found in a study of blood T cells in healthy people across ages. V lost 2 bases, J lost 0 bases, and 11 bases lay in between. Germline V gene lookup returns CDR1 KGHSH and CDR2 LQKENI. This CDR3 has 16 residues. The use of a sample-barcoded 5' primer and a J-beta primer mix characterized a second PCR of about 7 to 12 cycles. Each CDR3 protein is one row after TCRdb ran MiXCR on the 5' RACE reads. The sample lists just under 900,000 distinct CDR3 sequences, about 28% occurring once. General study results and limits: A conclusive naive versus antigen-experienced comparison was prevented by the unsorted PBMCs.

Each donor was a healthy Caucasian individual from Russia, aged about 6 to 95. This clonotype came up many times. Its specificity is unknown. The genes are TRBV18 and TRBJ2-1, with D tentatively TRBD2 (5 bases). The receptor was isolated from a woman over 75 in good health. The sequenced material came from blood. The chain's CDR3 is CASSPVAGSSYNEQFF. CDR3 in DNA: TGTGCCAGCTCACCAGTGGCGGGCAGCTCCTACAATGAGCAGTTCTTC.